This TCR beta chain was documented in a study of blood T cell repertoires in COVID-19. About the study: From T cells, B-cell-depleted T cells, or PBMCs came the material, which was cDNA or gDNA.

Profiling relied on immunoSEQ multiplex PCR, and the TCRdb table lists in-frame clones only, not all of them. The sample includes under 350,000 clones, 86% seen only once; the top ten take approximately 4%. The CDR3 spans 11 residues. The germline V gene has CDR1 SGHVS and CDR2 FQNEAQ. V lost 5 bases and J lost 8, with 9 bases in between. Recruits, aged about 18 to 95 years, lived in 25 or so US areas. The chain carries TRBV7-8 and TRBJ1-1, with D hard to call. Sequenced material: PBMCs or T cells enriched from blood (not recorded which). This TCR was sampled from a woman in her thirties or forties with acute COVID-19. The CDR3 sequence is CASSPTQEAFF. The CDR3 nucleotides are TGTGCCAGCAGCCCAACCCAGGAAGCTTTCTTT. Full variable domain (remainder filled in from reference TRBV7-8 and TRBJ1-1): GAGVSQSPRYKVAKRGQDVALRCDPISGHVSLFWYQQALGQGPEFLTYFQNEAQLDKSGLPSDRFFAERPEGSVSTLKIQRTQQEDSAVYLCASSPTQEAFFGQGTRLTVV.